The present T cell receptor beta chain was sequenced within a study of cytomegalovirus exposure and HLA in healthy donors. Study information: The Caucasian-associated ancestry cluster contained about four fifths of the approximately 400 genotyped donors. Study-level findings and limits: The classifier reportedly diagnosed cytomegalovirus status with high specificity and sensitivity.

Regarding this clone: The antigen is not known. The same CDR3 also results from other DNA sequences found in this sample.

Trimming at V came to 5 bases and at J to 8 bases, leaving 5 bases not matched to a gene. Germline assignment: CDR1 MDHEN and CDR2 SYDVKM. CDR3 length equals 12 residues. Vbeta (60) and Jbeta (13) primers were used in the PCR. Clones were read by immunoSEQ multiplex PCR, and TCRdb kept only the in-frame ones, dropping some. Of approximately 140,000 clones detected, around 77% appear once; the ten largest clones hold approximately 0.94%. The sample consisted of PBMCs. The chain uses TRBV28 and TRBJ1-2, with 7 bases identical to TRBD1. The clonotype comes from an older woman in good health and CMV-seronegative. CDR3 sequence: CASSLRTGGYTF. CDR3 nucleotides: TGTGCCAGCAGTCTGAGGACAGGCGGCTACACCTTC.